This T cell receptor (beta chain) originates from a study of blood T cell repertoires in COVID-19. Study information: PBMCs, B-cell-depleted T cells, or T cells were the source of the cDNA or gDNA that made up the material.

Trimming removed 8 bases from V and 9 bases from J; junction bases left unmatched: 21. Germline V gene lookup returns CDR1 MNHEY and CDR2 SMNVEV (reference sequence). This CDR3 is built from 18 residues. Profiled with immunoSEQ multiplex PCR; TCRdb holds only in-frame clones, not every one. The data hold about 120,000 clones, with 90% observed a single time. Sample: peripheral blood. The rearrangement joins TRBV27 to TRBJ1-6; 8 positions agree with TRBD1. The sequence was obtained from a human donor with active COVID-19. The donor label of this sample is uncertain. In DNA, the CDR3 is TGTGCCAGCTCCCTTCTCGCTAGACAGGGGATTAGAGGTTCACCCCTCCACTTT. The encoded protein is CASSLLARQGIRGSPLHF.